This is a list of T cell receptor beta chains from one sample in a study of cytomegalovirus exposure and HLA in healthy donors. Using immunoSEQ multiplex PCR, the repertoire was profiled, and TCRdb retains in-frame clones only, with some absent. The sample lists approximately 140,000 clones, around 77% occurring once. Sequenced: PBMCs. Receptor source: a woman between 45 and 60 years old in good health and CMV-seronegative. The CDR3 runs from the conserved cysteine through the conserved F or W. D genes are given only for firm matches. Clone size, where shown, is once, few, many, or a class for clones that have expanded.

>TRBJ1-4|TRBV6-6|14|NA|TRBD1
TGTGCCAGCAGTCCTCGGGACAGGAATGAAAAACTGTTTTTT
CASSPRDRNEKLFF
>TRBJ2-3|TRBV13|14|NA|TRBD2
TGTGCCAGCAGCGCCGGACTAGTAACGGGTACGCAGTATTTT
CASSAGLVTGTQYF
>TRBJ1-6|TRBV7-2|15|once|NA
TGTGCCAGCAGCTTAGAATGGGCAGTTAATTCACCCCTCCACTTT
CASSLEWAVNSPLHF
>TRBJ2-5|TRBV9|16|once|TRBD1
TGTGCCAGCAGCGCCCCCCCGGGACAGGGGGGAGAGACCCAGTACTTC
CASSAPPGQGGETQYF
>TRBJ1-5|TRBV7-9|13|NA|NA
TGTGCCAGCAGCTTGTCTGGCGGGCAGCCCCAGCATTTT
CASSLSGGQPQHF
>TRBJ2-7|TRBV2|9|NA|NA
TGTGCCAGCAGTGCCGGGCAGTACTTC
CASSAGQYF
>TRBJ1-4|TRBV5-1|17|NA|TRBD1
TGCGCCAGCAGCAGGTCGGGACAGGGCGTTGCTAATGAAAAACTGTTTTTT
CASSRSGQGVANEKLFF
>TRBJ1-2|TRBV7-2|14|NA|TRBD1
TGTGCCAGCAACAATGGACAGGCCTTCTATGGCTACACCTTC
CASNNGQAFYGYTF
>TRBJ2-3|TRBV4-2|16|NA|NA
TGTGCCAGCAGCCAACCGGGGGGCCCAGGCCCAGATACGCAGTATTTT
CASSQPGGPGPDTQYF
>TRBJ1-6|TRBV6-5|14|NA|TRBD1
TGTGCCAGTTCGGACAGGGGAGGCGGTTCACCCCTCCACTTT
CASSDRGGGSPLHF
>TRBJ1-4|TRBV28|12|few|NA
TGTGCCAGCAGTTTAGTCCGTGAAAAACTGTTTTTT
CASSLVREKLFF
>TRBJ2-5|TRBV11-2|14|NA|NA
TGTGCCAGCAGCTCGACTTGGCCCCAAGAGACCCAGTACTTC
CASSSTWPQETQYF
>TRBJ2-5|TRBV5-1|14|few|TRBD1
TGCGCCAGCAGCCTGGGACCCACAGGGGGGACCCAGTACTTC
CASSLGPTGGTQYF
>TRBJ2-3|TRBV7-2|16|NA|TRBD2
TGTGCCAGCAGCTTACGGACTAGCGGGGGGACGGATACGCAGTATTTT
CASSLRTSGGTDTQYF
>TRBJ2-6|TRBV4-2|17|once|NA
TGTGCCAGCAGCCCCCAAATTCCGGGTTCTGGGGCCAACGTCCTGACTTTC
CASSPQIPGSGANVLTF
>TRBJ1-3|TRBV6-1|15|few|NA
TGTGCCAGCACAGGAAGGGGACTCACAGGAAACACCATATATTTT
CASTGRGLTGNTIYF
>TRBJ2-7|TRBV19|14|NA|NA
TGTGCCAGTAGTATAAAGGGCAGGGCCTACGAGCAGTACTTC
CASSIKGRAYEQYF
>TRBJ1-1|TRBV28|11|NA|NA
TGTGCCAGCAGTTTTTTTAATGAAGCTTTCTTT
CASSFFNEAFF
>TRBJ2-2|TRBV7-3|17|NA|NA
TGTGCCAGCAGCTCAATTGGACTATCGGGGGACACCGGGGAGCTGTTTTTT
CASSSIGLSGDTGELFF
>TRBJ1-1|TRBV27|14|NA|TRBD1
TGTGCCAGCAAAAAACAGGGGACCTTCACTGAAGCTTTCTTT
CASKKQGTFTEAFF
>TRBJ2-3|TRBV28|14|NA|TRBD2
TGTGCCAGCAGTCTCCCGGGGGGGCCGGACACGCAGTATTTT
CASSLPGGPDTQYF
>TRBJ1-2|TRBV5-1|15|NA|TRBD1
TGCGCCAGCAGCTTAGAATCCAGGACAGGGAGTGGCTACACCTTC
CASSLESRTGSGYTF
>TRBJ2-1|TRBV10-1|13|NA|NA
TGCGCCAGCAGTGTCGGCTCCTACAATGAGCAGTTCTTC
CASSVGSYNEQFF
>TRBJ2-7|TRBV19|15|NA|NA
TGTGCCGTTGGAGGGGGCGGGGGGCTTCCCTACGAGCAGTACTTC
CAVGGGGGLPYEQYF
>TRBJ1-4|TRBV29-1|14|NA|NA
TGCAGCGGGGGGTCGGGGGGCGGAGGTGAAAAACTGTTTTTT
CSGGSGGGGEKLFF
>TRBJ2-7|TRBV5-1|13|once|NA
TGCGCCAGCAGACCCGACAGGAACTACGAGCAGTACTTC
CASRPDRNYEQYF
>TRBJ2-1|TRBV7-2|16|NA|TRBD1
TGTGCCAGCAGCACTGGACAGGGAGTTTCTTACAATGAGCAGTTCTTC
CASSTGQGVSYNEQFF
>TRBJ1-1|TRBV6-5|15|NA|TRBD1
TGTGCCAGCAGTGTCGGCGGACAGGCGAACACTGAAGCTTTCTTT
CASSVGGQANTEAFF
>TRBJ2-5|TRBV19|17|NA|NA
TGTGCCAGTAGTATACGGCAGGATACCGCTTACCAAGAGACCCAGTACTTC
CASSIRQDTAYQETQYF
>TRBJ1-3|TRBV13|15|NA|TRBD1
TGTGCCAGCAGCGACAGGGGGCATAGTGGAAACACCATATATTTT
CASSDRGHSGNTIYF
>TRBJ1-6|TRBV9|13|NA|NA
TGTGCCAGCAGCGCAGATTTTAATTCACCCCTCCACTTT
CASSADFNSPLHF
>TRBJ2-1|TRBV5-1|14|NA|NA
TGCGCCAGCAGCATTCGCGTGGGGGCGAATGAGCAGTTCTTC
CASSIRVGANEQFF
>TRBJ1-4|TRBV7-2|15|NA|NA
TGTGCCAGCAGCTTAAATGGGCTCGTTGATGAAAAACTGTTTTTT
CASSLNGLVDEKLFF
>TRBJ2-7|TRBV11-1|15|NA|NA
TGTGCCAGCAGCTTTCGACTGGGGGCGTCAAACGAGCAGTACTTC
CASSFRLGASNEQYF
>TRBJ2-3|TRBV9|16|NA|TRBD2
TGTGCCAGCACCCAGGGACTAACGCTACTCACAGATACGCAGTATTTT
CASTQGLTLLTDTQYF
>TRBJ1-1|TRBV29-1|13|NA|TRBD1
TGCAGCGCTGACAGGGCCCTGAACACTGAAGCTTTCTTT
CSADRALNTEAFF
>TRBJ2-7|TRBV10-3|14|NA|TRBD1
TGTGCCATCAGTGAGGCAGCACAGGGGTACGAGCAGTACTTC
CAISEAAQGYEQYF
>TRBJ1-2|TRBV2|16|NA|NA
TGTGCCAGCAGTGACCCCAGAAAGACACGCGCCTATGGCTACACCTTC
CASSDPRKTRAYGYTF
>TRBJ1-1|TRBV7-8|17|few|NA
TGTGCCAGCAGCTTATATCAGGCACCTGGCGTGAACACTGAAGCTTTCTTT
CASSLYQAPGVNTEAFF
>TRBJ2-7|TRBV30|13|NA|NA
TGTGCCCTCCAGCGCAGCCCTTACTACGAGCAGTACTTC
CALQRSPYYEQYF
>TRBJ2-1|TRBV21-1|14|NA|NA
TGTGCCAGCAGCAAGCCGGCGGGGGGTCTCGGGCAGTTCTTC
CASSKPAGGLGQFF
>TRBJ2-7|TRBV21-1|16|NA|NA
TGTGCCAGCAGCAAAGAAGACTCAGGGGGCCTCTACGAGCAGTACTTC
CASSKEDSGGLYEQYF
>TRBJ1-6|TRBV5-4|15|NA|NA
TGTGCCAGCAGCTTGGGGAATCTCAGGAATTCACCCCTCCACTTT
CASSLGNLRNSPLHF
>TRBJ2-7|TRBV5-1|14|NA|TRBD2
TGCGCCAGCAGCTTCCGGGGGGGGACCTACGAGCAGTACTTC
CASSFRGGTYEQYF
>TRBJ2-7|TRBV6-5|14|few|NA
TGTGCCAGCAGTTATGGGGGGACCGGAGGTGAGCAGTACTTC
CASSYGGTGGEQYF
>TRBJ1-1|TRBV28|14|NA|TRBD1
TGTGCCAGCAGTGTGACAGGGGTGAACACTGAAGCTTTCTTT
CASSVTGVNTEAFF
>TRBJ1-1|TRBV15|14|NA|NA
TGTGCCACCAGCAGAGTGAGGTCGGTCACTGAAGCTTTCTTT
CATSRVRSVTEAFF
>TRBJ2-7|TRBV27|14|NA|NA
TGTGCCAGCACCCCCCGCAGGGGAGAAGGCGAGCAGTACTTC
CASTPRRGEGEQYF
>TRBJ2-5|TRBV2|13|NA|NA
TGTGCCAGCAGTAGTGGTACTAAAGAGACCCAGTACTTC
CASSSGTKETQYF
>TRBJ2-7|TRBV19|13|NA|NA
TGTGCCAGTAGTGCAGGGGTGGGCTACGAGCAGTACTTC
CASSAGVGYEQYF
>TRBJ2-7|TRBV7-9|13|NA|TRBD1
TGTGCCAGCAGGACGACAGGGGCGTACGAGCAGTACTTC
CASRTTGAYEQYF
>TRBJ2-3|TRBV13|15|NA|NA
TGTGCCAGCAGCGAGCCCCCCTCTAGAGGAGATACGCAGTATTTT
CASSEPPSRGDTQYF